This TCR beta chain was identified during a study of shared clonotypes between healthy human individuals. Whole-study findings and limits: Estimated richness values were generally larger in naive subsets than in memory subsets. The naive CD4 repertoires of a handful of donors were compared, and around 5.1% of clonotypes were shared. What rarefaction showed was incomplete sorted-subset sequencing despite large depth.

As concerns this clone: Its antigen is unidentified.

The junction had 5 bases not matched to a gene; V was cut back by 6 bases and J by 9 bases. There are 14 residues in the CDR3. CDR1 is SGHAT, CDR2 FQNNGV, per germline. Over several immunoSEQ plates, each subset's genomic DNA was distributed in even portions. Clones were read by immunoSEQ multiplex PCR, and TCRdb kept only the in-frame ones, dropping some. The repertoire holds fewer than 400,000 clones, with under 80% as singletons. This TCR was recovered from a man aged 25-45 years in good health. The chain has TRBV11-2 and TRBJ1-6; 10 bases match TRBD1. The sample comprised memory CD4+ T cells sorted from blood. Subset given: CD45RA-negative fraction. This CDR3 is CASRLTGGGSPLHF. The CDR3 DNA reads as TGTGCCAGCAGGTTGACAGGGGGCGGTTCACCCCTCCACTTT.